This T cell receptor beta chain was recorded in a study of T cells in Graves' hyperthyroidism and ophthalmopathy (dated by TCRdb to between 2018 and 2021). In terms of the full investigation: Peripheral blood was sampled at the time of initial diagnosis, prior to any treatment. TCR V-J signatures able to tell the groups apart were searched for in a discovery cohort of some 97 patients, of whom about 40 had Graves' ophthalmopathy and roughly 59 had stable Graves' hyperthyroidism. Prospective prediction of ophthalmopathy was tested in an independent validation cohort of 18 hyperthyroidism patients and roughly 16 patients who later progressed to ophthalmopathy. The 100 discovery patients were randomly split 7:3 into training and test sets. Thyroid tissue and blood T-cell repertoires from six or seven Graves' hyperthyroidism patients were also compared in the study. Following sampling, methimazole starting at 30 mg daily was given to hyperthyroidism patients, and high-dose intravenous methylprednisolone was given to ophthalmopathy patients. According to the paper, TCR Vbeta CDR3 sequencing was carried out on some 130 peripheral blood samples, which came from 40 to 45 ophthalmopathy, roughly 75 hyperthyroidism and roughly 17 progressor patients.

Stable Graves' hyperthyroidism was defined as no progression to ophthalmopathy during 18 months of follow-up. Hyperthyroidism patients were newly diagnosed, with disease duration under 2 months, and aged 18 to 65 years. The study excluded patients with uncontrolled infections, other autoimmune diseases, pregnancy or lactation. Diagnoses were based on clinical symptoms, serum thyroxine and TRAb, thyroid ultrasound and orbital computed tomography. Ficoll-Paque density gradient centrifugation was used to isolate PBMCs from around 10 ml of fresh peripheral blood. Trizol reagent was used to extract total RNA, and RNA quality was then checked on an Agilent 2100 Bioanalyzer. This clonotype has a count of ten or more. What this receptor recognizes is not known. There are no base qualities to consult, and no much larger clone falls within one base. General findings and caveats noted by the study authors: Blood samples also contained most of the expanded thyroid clonotypes (frequency above 0.001), which suggests that blood repertoires may reflect thyroid immune responses. Ophthalmopathy was separated from stable hyperthyroidism by a 13 V-J signature model, with just over 85% sensitivity and 81% to 83% specificity obtained in cross-validation and 80%/75% obtained in testing. In validation, progression to ophthalmopathy was predicted by the model with 70.59% sensitivity and just over 72% specificity, a median of roughly 6.4 months before onset. Sample size was not statistically predetermined, and investigators were not blinded to group allocation.

The TCR beta CDR3 regions were amplified from the RNA transcripts. The TCR CDR3 was subjected to a first round of RT-PCR using the HTBI primer set and the Qiagen OneStep RT-PCR kit. The libraries were constructed in a second round of multiplex PCR and then size-selected and purified. Paired-end sequencing of the libraries was performed with 100 bp reads on an Illumina HiSeq2000. In the authors' own workflow: SOAPnuke was used to process the raw data, removing reads that contained adapters or uncalled bases, had a mean Phred below 15, or lacked an exact match to the constant primer or identifier. COPE v1.2.5 was used to merge the high-quality paired reads, and each unique nucleotide sequence was defined as a clonotype. Clonotypes were aligned to IMGT TRBV, TRBD and TRBJ reference segments using MiTCR v1.1. Analysis was restricted to V-J combinations with a frequency above 0.0001, which covered 99% to 99.2% of repertoires. The TCS score was defined as F50 (clonal expansion) divided by E x V (chaos), with BLOSUM62-based TCRdist calculated between CDR3 peptides within each V-J. Welch's t-statistics and random forest reduced around 520 V-J features to 10 to 15, which were used in a naive Bayes classifier (R e1071). Clones were called with MiXCR by TCRdb after fastp trimmed the public reads at Q25, and only in-frame beta chains were retained. CDR3 protein duplicates are merged, each entry listing the most common genes and DNA. In this record, the V and J calls reflect TCRdb's handling and not the investigators' own analysis. The sample table records roughly 570,000 distinct CDR3 sequences; around 14% of these occur just once. Of the sample, less than 9.5% falls within the top ten clones.

The sequenced sample was blood. The receptor comes from a woman in her thirties with Graves' hyperthyroidism.

The CDR3 protein sequence reads: CASSLAGREHTEAFF. DNA sequence: TGCGCCAGCAGCTTGGCCGGCAGGGAGCACACTGAAGCTTTCTTT. The sequence joins TRBV5-1 to TRBJ1-1, with a weak D call of TRBD1 (5 bases match). The CDR3 sequence holds 15 residues, the cysteine and phenylalanine included. The entry retains the CDR3 DNA only, 45 bases that are in frame from base 1. At the junction V is shortened by 0 bases and J by 3 bases, with 12 bases in between. CDR1 and CDR2 were assigned from the germline V gene as SGHRS and YFSETQ.